What follows are 18 T cell receptor beta chains derived from one specimen sequenced in a study of cytomegalovirus exposure and HLA in healthy donors. Use of 60 Vbeta and 13 Jbeta primers characterized the PCR. The table came from immunoSEQ multiplex PCR; TCRdb's copy has only in-frame clones and leaves some out. This sample has 100,000 to 150,000 clones, with around four fifths found just once. The sequencing sample was made of PBMCs. The receptor set was obtained from a female donor in good health and CMV-seronegative.

J is TRBJ2-2 and V is TRBV27, with 8 bases aligning to TRBD1. The CDR3 consists of 15 residues. Trimming took 0 bases from V and 5 from J; bases not matched to a gene: 2. Per germline, CDR1 MNHEY and CDR2 SMNVEV (reference sequence). As DNA, the CDR3 is TGTGCCAGCAGTTTATCCACAGGGGGGACCGGGGAGCTGTTTTTT. Residues: CASSLSTGGTGELFF.

The V and J genes are TRBV5-1 and TRBJ1-4; D is unresolved. V lost 6 bases to trimming and J lost 0 bases, with 12 bases between them. Looked up from germline, CDR1 is SGHRS and CDR2 is YFSETQ. The CDR3 sequence is 15 residues long. CDR3 protein: CASKEGPATNEKLFF. The CDR3 coding sequence is TGCGCCAGCAAGGAGGGTCCCGCAACTAATGAAAAACTGTTTTTT. Full variable domain (missing parts from reference TRBV5-1 and TRBJ1-4): KAGVTQTPRYLIKTRGQQVTLSCSPISGHRSVSWYQQTPGQGLQFLFEYFSETQRNKGNFPGRFSGRQFSNSRSEMNVSTLELGDSALYLCASKEGPATNEKLFFGSGTQLSVL.

V is TRBV4-1 and J is TRBJ2-7; TRBD2 matches 12 bases. The CDR3 spans 17 residues. Trimming at V came to 0 bases and at J to 4 bases, leaving 7 bases not matched to a gene. Germline CDR1 and CDR2: MGHRA and YSYEKL. The DNA for the CDR3 is TGCGCCAGCAGCCAAGACCCCCTAGCGGGAGGGTGGTACGAGCAGTACTTC. The encoded protein is CASSQDPLAGGWYEQYF.

The rearrangement joins TRBV5-1 to TRBJ2-4, with D perhaps matching TRBD1 (7 bases). The CDR3 is 13 residues long. Germline CDR1 reads SGHRS; CDR2 reads YFSETQ. The V and J ends lost 4 bases and 6 bases respectively, with 11 bases between them. In DNA, the CDR3 is TGCGCCAGCAGCACAGGGGAGGTAAACATTCAGTACTTC. Translation: CASSTGEVNIQYF.

The table lists this clone with a few counts. V gene TRBV29-1 combines with J gene TRBJ1-1, with a tentative D call TRBD1 (5 bases). Looked up from germline, CDR1 is SQVTM and CDR2 is ANQGSEA. There are 14 residues in the CDR3. V was cut by 6 bases and J by 0 bases, with 14 bases left in between. CDR3 sequence (DNA): TGCAGCGTCTTGGCTAGACAGATGAACACTGAAGCTTTCTTT. This translates into CSVLARQMNTEAFF.

Only a few counts were recorded for this clone. The chain combines TRBV11-3 with TRBJ2-3, with D possibly matching TRBD1 (5 bases). Germline lookup yields CDR1 SGHNT and CDR2 YENEEA. CDR3 length equals 15 residues. V dropped 5 bases and J dropped 8 bases, with 20 bases sitting between them. The CDR3 reads CASSLSGATQGTQYF. The CDR3, as DNA: TGTGCCAGCAGCCTCTCCGGAGCCACCCAGGGTACGCAGTATTTT.

This clone was observed a few times. This sequence joins TRBV4-1 and TRBJ1-1; 8 bases are a match to TRBD1. Germline V lookup: CDR1 MGHRA, CDR2 YSYEKL. With 4 bases clipped from V and 1 base from J, the junction kept 17 bases outside the gene matches. This CDR3 spans 19 amino acids. This chain's CDR3 is CASSPRSADRGFGNTEAFF. The CDR3 DNA reads TGCGCCAGCAGCCCAAGATCAGCAGACAGGGGTTTTGGGAACACTGAAGCTTTCTTT.

The J gene is TRBJ1-5, the V gene TRBV2; 8 nucleotides align to TRBD1. The CDR3 is 13 amino acids. Germline assignment: CDR1 SNHLY and CDR2 FYNNEI. V lost 11 bases, J lost 3 bases, and 6 bases stayed unmatched. CDR3 sequence (DNA): TGTGCCGAAGGGACAGGCCACAATCAGCCCCAGCATTTT. Amino acid sequence: CAEGTGHNQPQHF.

The V gene is TRBV30, the J gene TRBJ2-3, with 9 bases lining up with TRBD2. CDR3 size: 15 residues. Trimming removed 6 bases from V and 0 bases from J; junction bases left unmatched: 7. Germline CDR1 is GTSNPN and CDR2 is SVGIG (reference sequence). DNA of the CDR3: TGTGCCTGCCGAGCGGGAGGAGCTAGCACAGATACGCAGTATTTT. Residues: CACRAGGASTDTQYF.

V usage is TRBV7-2 and J usage is TRBJ2-5, with D maybe TRBD2 (6 bases). CDR1 is SGHTA and CDR2 is FQGNSA in the germline V gene. The CDR3 is 15 residues long. The V gene lost 2 bases and the J gene lost 0 bases, with 10 bases spanning the gap. The CDR3 protein is CASSLLGGDQETQYF. In DNA form, the CDR3 reads TGTGCCAGCAGCTTACTGGGCGGGGACCAAGAGACCCAGTACTTC.

The rearrangement joins TRBV27 to TRBJ2-3; 8 bases match TRBD2. With V trimmed by 6 bases and J by 6 bases, 8 bases remained unmatched. CDR3 size: 14 residues. Germline values: CDR1 MNHEY, CDR2 SMNVEV (reference sequence). CDR3 in amino acids: CASRRAGVMDTQYF. The CDR3, as DNA: TGTGCCAGCAGGAGAGCGGGAGTGATGGATACGCAGTATTTT.

This clone has only one observation. The V gene is TRBV6-5, the J gene TRBJ2-5, with D unresolved. The CDR3 is 13 amino acids. V gave up 0 bases and J gave up 4 bases, with 6 bases separating them. The germline CDR1 and CDR2 sequences are MNHEY and SVGAGI. The CDR3 DNA reads as TGTGCCAGCAGTTACTCGTGGGCAGAGACCCAGTACTTC. Its translation: CASSYSWAETQYF.

The CDR3 DNA reads TGTGCCAGCAGTGAATGGGACAGGGCACAGCCCCAGCATTTT. Translated: CASSEWDRAQPQHF. The chain joins TRBV2 to TRBJ1-5, with 9 bases lining up with TRBD1. Germline V lookup: CDR1 SNHLY, CDR2 FYNNEI. With V trimmed by 2 bases and J by 7 bases, 3 bases remained unmatched. CDR3 length: 14 amino acids.

J is TRBJ1-6 and V is TRBV30; D is ambiguous. CDR3 length: 13 residues. Trimming took off 0 bases at V and 10 bases at J, with 10 bases between the two ends. The germline V gene encodes CDR1 GTSNPN and CDR2 SVGIG (reference sequence). This chain's CDR3 is CAWSVIGRSPLHF. The CDR3 coding sequence is TGTGCCTGGAGTGTAATAGGCAGGTCACCCCTCCACTTT.

With respect to this clone: Germline is not matched at one junction end, which may reflect a read error. This sample also contains other DNA sequences that code for the same CDR3. The chain carries TRBV7-8 and TRBJ2-7; possibly TRBD2 for D (5 bases). The CDR3 spans 15 residues. Germline CDR1 is SGHVS and CDR2 is FQNEAQ. CDR3 sequence reads: CASSFFLGPGYEQYF. In DNA, the CDR3 is TGTGCCAGCAGCTTTTTCTTGGGTCCGGGGTACGAACAGTACTTC. The full variable domain, rest sourced from reference TRBV7-8 and TRBJ2-7, is GAGVSQSPRYKVAKRGQDVALRCDPISGHVSLFWYQQALGQGPEFLTYFQNEAQLDKSGLPSDRFFAERPEGSVSTLKIQRTQQEDSAVYLCASSFFLGPGYEQYFGPGTRLTVT.

The chain joins TRBV7-9 to TRBJ2-7; 8 nucleotides line up with TRBD2. With 3 bases clipped from V and 3 bases from J, the junction kept 4 bases outside the gene matches. The CDR3 runs to 14 residues. The germline CDR1 and CDR2 sequences are SEHNR and FQNEAQ (reference sequence). CDR3 in DNA: TGTGCCAGCAGCTTTCCGAGCGGGGGCTACGAGCAGTACTTC. This codes for CASSFPSGGYEQYF.

The chain links TRBV10-3 to TRBJ2-7, with D hard to call. V lost 3 bases and J lost 5, with 5 bases in between. This CDR3 comprises 11 residues. The V gene's germline CDR1 is ENHRY and CDR2 SYGVKD. CDR3 in DNA: TGTGCCATCAGTGACCGGGACGAGCAGTACTTC. Translated: CAISDRDEQYF.

This chain uses TRBV28 with TRBJ1-4; a weak D match, TRBD1 (5 bases). V was shortened by 4 bases and J by 6 bases, with 15 bases between the two germline ends. This CDR3 is 15 amino acids long. From germline, CDR1 is MDHEN and CDR2 SYDVKM. CDR3 nucleotides: TGTGCCAGCAGTTCGCTTGGGGGACTCGATGAAAAACTGTTTTTT. Encoded protein: CASSSLGGLDEKLFF. Based on the CDR3 plus reference TRBV28 and TRBJ1-4, the full variable domain is DVKVTQSSRYLVKRTGEKVFLECVQDMDHENMFWYRQDPGLGLRLIYFSYDVKMKEKGDIPEGYSVSREKKERFSLILESASTNQTSMYLCASSSLGGLDEKLFFGSGTQLSVL.